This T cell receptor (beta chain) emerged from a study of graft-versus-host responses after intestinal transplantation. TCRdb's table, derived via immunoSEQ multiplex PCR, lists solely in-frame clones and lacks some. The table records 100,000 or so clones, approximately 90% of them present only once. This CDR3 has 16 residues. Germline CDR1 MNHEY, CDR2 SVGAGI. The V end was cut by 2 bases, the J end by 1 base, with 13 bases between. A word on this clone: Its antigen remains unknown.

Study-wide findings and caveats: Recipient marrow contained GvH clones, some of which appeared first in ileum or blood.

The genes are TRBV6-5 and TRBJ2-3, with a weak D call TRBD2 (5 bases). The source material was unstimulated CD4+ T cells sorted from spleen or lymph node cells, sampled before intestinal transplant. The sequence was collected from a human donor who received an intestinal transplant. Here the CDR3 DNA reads TGTGCCAGCAGTTACGGATTACGGCGGGGCACAGATACGCAGTATTTT. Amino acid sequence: CASSYGLRRGTDTQYF.